This T cell receptor beta chain was sequenced in a study of cytomegalovirus exposure and HLA in healthy donors. PCR amplification relied on 60 Vbeta primers (plus 13 Jbeta primers). Generated by immunoSEQ multiplex PCR, the TCRdb table keeps only in-frame clones and is missing some. The table lists 73,000 or so clones, 75% to 85% of them singletons. Germline loops: CDR1 GTSNPN, CDR2 SVGIG (reference sequence). V dropped 3 bases and J dropped 1 base, with 14 bases sitting between them. This CDR3 region has 15 residues. The sample comprised PBMCs. The receptor comes from a human donor in good health. V and J are TRBV30 and TRBJ2-3, with D tentatively TRBD2 (6 bases). Here the CDR3 reads CAWSAAGFGTDTQYF. For the CDR3, the DNA is TGTGCCTGGAGCGCCGCGGGGTTCGGCACAGATACGCAGTATTTT. Full variable domain (missing parts from reference TRBV30 and TRBJ2-3): SQTIHQWPATLVQPVGSPLSLECTVEGTSNPNLYWYRQAAGRGLQLLFYSVGIGQISSEVPQNLSASRPQDRQFILSSKKLLLSDSGFYLCAWSAAGFGTDTQYFGPGTRLTVL.